This T cell receptor (beta chain) was found in a study of cytomegalovirus exposure and HLA in healthy donors. Separate from the approximately 720-subject first cohort, the 120-subject validation cohort was the one that the donors belonged to. Produced via immunoSEQ multiplex PCR; TCRdb's table is partial and in-frame only. This table has fewer than 400,000 clones, around 90% appearing once. Notes on the study in general: The study designated about 180 TCR beta chains cytomegalovirus-associated. Some public TCRs appeared in many individuals, while most sequences were rare. In the 130 or so validation repertoires, under 95% of cluster scores exceeded 0, per a later analysis.

In germline, CDR1 is SGHRS, CDR2 YFSETQ. V lost 4 bases to trimming and J lost 1 base; unmatched junction nucleotides: 3. The CDR3 runs 15 residues. To note about this clone: Antigen unknown.

This TCR came from a man aged 30 to 39 in good health and CMV-seronegative. Sequencing was done on a sample of PBMCs. The chain links TRBV5-1 to TRBJ2-1; 9 bases agree with TRBD1. CDR3 region: CASSAGQGSYNEQFF. In nucleotides, the CDR3 is TGCGCCAGCAGCGCGGGACAGGGATCCTACAATGAGCAGTTCTTC.